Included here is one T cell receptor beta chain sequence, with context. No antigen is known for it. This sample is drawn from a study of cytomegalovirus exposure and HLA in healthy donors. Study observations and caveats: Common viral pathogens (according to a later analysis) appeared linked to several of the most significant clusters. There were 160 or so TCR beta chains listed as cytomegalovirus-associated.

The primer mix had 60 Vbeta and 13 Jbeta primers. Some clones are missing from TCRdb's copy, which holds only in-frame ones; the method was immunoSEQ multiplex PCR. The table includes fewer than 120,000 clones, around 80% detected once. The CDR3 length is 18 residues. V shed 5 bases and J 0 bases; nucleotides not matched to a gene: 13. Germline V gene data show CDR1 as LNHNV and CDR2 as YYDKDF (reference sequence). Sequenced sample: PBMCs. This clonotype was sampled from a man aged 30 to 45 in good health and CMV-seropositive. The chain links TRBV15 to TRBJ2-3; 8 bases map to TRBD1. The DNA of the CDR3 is TGTGCCACCAGCCGGGGACAGGCAGGGGCTACTAGCACAGATACGCAGTATTTT. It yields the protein CATSRGQAGATSTDTQYF.